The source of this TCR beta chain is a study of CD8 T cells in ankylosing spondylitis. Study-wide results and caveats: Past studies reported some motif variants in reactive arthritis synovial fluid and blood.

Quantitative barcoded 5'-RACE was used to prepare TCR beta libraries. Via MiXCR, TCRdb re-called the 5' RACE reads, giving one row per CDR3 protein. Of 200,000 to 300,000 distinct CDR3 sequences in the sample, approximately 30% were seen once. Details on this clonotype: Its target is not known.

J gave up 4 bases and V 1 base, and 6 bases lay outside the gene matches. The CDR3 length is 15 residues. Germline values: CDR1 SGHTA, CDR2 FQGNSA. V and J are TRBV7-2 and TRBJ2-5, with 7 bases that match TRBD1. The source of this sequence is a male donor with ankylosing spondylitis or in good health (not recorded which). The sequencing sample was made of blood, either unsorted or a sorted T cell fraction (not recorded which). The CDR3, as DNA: TGTGCCAGCAGCTTAGGACAGGGCAGGAGAGAGACCCAGTACTTC. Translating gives CASSLGQGRRETQYF.